A selection of T cell receptor beta chains follows, all from one sample in a study of response to subunit inactivated influenza vaccine. TCRdb called the RT-PCR reads again in MiXCR, with one record for every CDR3 protein. The table has 500,000 to 550,000 distinct CDR3 sequences, roughly 8.2% seen once; the top ten hold 10% to 15%. The input for sequencing was PBMCs from blood, taken around 25 months after vaccination. These receptors were obtained from a man aged 45-69 years who received an inactivated influenza vaccine. The CDR3 runs from the conserved cysteine through the conserved F or W. D genes are given only for firm matches. Only part of the rows carry a size: once, few, many, or a class if the clone is expanded.

-,TRBV20-1,TRBD2,TRBJ2-3,CSASAGGVSDTQYF,TGCAGTGCTTCAGCGGGAGGGGTCTCAGATACGCAGTATTTT
many,TRBV4-1,-,TRBJ1-5,CASSRAAGAAQPQHF,TGCGCCAGCAGCCGGGCTGCGGGGGCGGCTCAGCCCCAGCATTTT
-,TRBV20-1,-,TRBJ1-3,CSAVFAGGRSGNTIYF,TGCAGTGCAGTTTTCGCCGGGGGGCGAAGTGGAAACACCATATATTTT
-,TRBV12-3/TRBV12-4,-,TRBJ2-3,CASSTSGLDTQYF,TGTGCCAGCAGTACTAGTGGGTTGGATACGCAGTATTTT
-,TRBV20-1,-,TRBJ1-5,CSADRRDGYSNQPQHF,TGCAGTGCTGACAGACGGGACGGATATAGCAATCAGCCCCAGCATTTT
-,TRBV7-8,-,TRBJ2-5,CASSLGQTSLETQYF,TGTGCCAGCAGCTTAGGACAGACCTCCCTAGAGACCCAGTACTTC
many,TRBV7-6,TRBD2,TRBJ2-7,CASSPRLAGVYEQYF,TGTGCCAGCAGCCCAAGACTAGCGGGAGTCTACGAGCAGTACTTC
-,TRBV20-1,TRBD1,TRBJ2-3,CSASYPRDREQYF,TGCAGTGCTAGTTATCCCCGGGACAGAGAGCAGTATTTT
many,TRBV10-3,TRBD2,TRBJ2-3,CAISDTGLAGLDTQYF,TGTGCCATCAGTGATACGGGACTAGCGGGTCTGGATACGCAGTATTTT
few,TRBV3-1,-,TRBJ1-1,CASSQGEGTEAFF,TGTGCCAGCAGCCAAGGAGAGGGCACTGAAGCTTTCTTT
-,TRBV4-3,-,TRBJ2-7,CASSQDRGPPGEQYF,TGCGCCAGCAGCCAAGATAGAGGCCCACCGGGGGAGCAGTACTTC
many,TRBV11-3,-,TRBJ2-1,CASSFSGFNEQFF,TGTGCCAGCAGCTTTAGCGGATTCAATGAGCAGTTCTTC
-,TRBV5-1,TRBD2,TRBJ2-1,CASRTSSGSGDNEQFF,TGCGCCAGCCGAACATCTAGCGGGAGTGGGGACAATGAGCAGTTCTTC
many,TRBV7-2,-,TRBJ2-7,CASSLGGGPKGQYF,TGTGCCAGCAGCTTAGGCGGGGGCCCCAAGGGGCAGTACTTC
-,TRBV5-5,-,TRBJ1-1,CASSRPLNTEAFF,TGTGCCAGCAGCCGCCCCCTGAACACTGAAGCTTTCTTT
many,TRBV27,TRBD2,TRBJ2-2,CASRRAGGPIGGELFF,TGTGCCAGCCGTCGGGCGGGAGGGCCGATCGGCGGGGAGCTGTTTTTT
many,TRBV5-5,TRBD2,TRBJ2-7,CASSHRLAESYEQYF,TGTGCCAGCAGCCACCGACTAGCGGAATCCTACGAGCAGTACTTC
many,TRBV9,TRBD1,TRBJ2-2,CASSLGTENTGELFF,TGTGCCAGCAGCCTCGGGACAGAAAACACCGGGGAGCTGTTTTTT
-,TRBV3-1,TRBD2,TRBJ2-1,CASSPRGLAGLYNEQFF,TGTGCCAGCAGCCCCAGGGGACTAGCGGGACTTTACAATGAGCAGTTCTTC
few,TRBV7-2,-,TRBJ2-6,CASSPGRASGANVLTF,TGTGCCAGCAGCCCTGGACGGGCCTCTGGGGCCAACGTCCTGACTTTC
-,TRBV18,-,TRBJ2-1,CASSPPRKSSYNEQFF,TGTGCCAGCTCACCACCCCGCAAGAGCTCCTACAATGAGCAGTTCTTC
many,TRBV20-1,TRBD1,TRBJ2-7,CSARDRAGGAYEQYF,TGCAGTGCTAGAGATAGGGCAGGGGGAGCCTACGAGCAGTACTTC
few,TRBV11-2,-,TRBJ2-2,CASSLLGSNTGELFF,TGTGCCAGCAGCTTATTAGGATCGAACACCGGGGAGCTGTTTTTT
-,TRBV4-3,TRBD2,TRBJ2-5,CASSHRLAGGNQETQYF,TGCGCCAGCAGCCACAGACTAGCGGGGGGTAATCAAGAGACCCAGTACTTC
few,TRBV11-2,TRBD2,TRBJ2-1,CASSLIVLRETSYNEQFF,TGTGCCAGCAGCTTAATTGTGTTGCGGGAGACCTCCTACAATGAGCAGTTCTTC
many,TRBV28,-,TRBJ1-2,CASSLYQVRYGYTF,TGTGCCAGCAGTTTATATCAGGTCCGCTATGGCTACACCTTC
few,TRBV10-3,TRBD2,TRBJ2-3,CAIRAASGSTDTQYF,TGTGCCATCAGGGCGGCTAGCGGGAGCACAGATACGCAGTATTTT
-,TRBV28,-,TRBJ2-5,CASSLFGKQETQYF,TGTGCCAGCAGTCTTTTTGGGAAGCAAGAGACCCAGTACTTC